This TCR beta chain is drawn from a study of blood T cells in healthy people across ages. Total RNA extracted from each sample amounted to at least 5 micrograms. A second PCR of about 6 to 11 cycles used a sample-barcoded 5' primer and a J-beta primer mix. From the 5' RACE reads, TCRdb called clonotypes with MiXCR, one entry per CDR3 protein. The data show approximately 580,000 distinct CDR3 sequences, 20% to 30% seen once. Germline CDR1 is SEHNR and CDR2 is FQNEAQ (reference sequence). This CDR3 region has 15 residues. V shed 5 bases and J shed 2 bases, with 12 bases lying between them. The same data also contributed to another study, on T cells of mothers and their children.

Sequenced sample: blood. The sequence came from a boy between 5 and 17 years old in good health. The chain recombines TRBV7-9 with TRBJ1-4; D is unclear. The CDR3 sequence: CASSLREMTNEKLFF. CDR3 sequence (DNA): TGTGCCAGCAGCCTCCGGGAGATGACTAATGAAAAACTGTTTTTT.